The 27 T cell receptor beta chains below were found in one sample sequenced in a study of blood T cell repertoires in COVID-19. Assay used: immunoSEQ multiplex PCR; TCRdb lists only in-frame clones, some missing. Of a few hundred thousand clones in the sample, 80% were seen once. The sample was PBMCs or T cells enriched from blood (not recorded which). Receptor source: a woman in her thirties or forties with acute COVID-19.

The chain employs TRBV19 and TRBJ2-3; possibly TRBD1 for D (6 bases). The V end was cut by 4 bases, the J end by 7 bases, with 18 bases between. The CDR3 loop spans 15 amino acids. Germline CDR1 reads LNHDA; CDR2 reads SQIVND (reference sequence). CDR3 residues: CASSRGPETPNTQYF. Here the CDR3 DNA reads TGTGCCAGTAGTAGGGGGCCTGAAACACCGAATACGCAGTATTTT.

CDR3 in amino acids: CASSFWAALGNQPQHF. CDR3 nucleotide sequence: TGTGCCAGCAGTTTTTGGGCCGCGTTAGGAAATCAGCCCCAGCATTTT. The genes are TRBV28 and TRBJ1-5, with no clear D. Trimming took off 3 bases at V and 4 bases at J, with 16 bases between the two ends. This CDR3 spans 16 amino acids. Germline CDR1 reads MDHEN; CDR2 reads SYDVKM. Looking up the rest from reference TRBV28 and TRBJ1-5 gives the full variable domain: DVKVTQSSRYLVKRTGEKVFLECVQDMDHENMFWYRQDPGLGLRLIYFSYDVKMKEKGDIPEGYSVSREKKERFSLILESASTNQTSMYLCASSFWAALGNQPQHFGDGTRLSIL.

This clone was counted once. This chain connects TRBV20-1 to TRBJ1-2; 7 bases are a match to TRBD1. Per the germline V gene, CDR1 is DFQATT and CDR2 is SNEGSKA (reference sequence). The CDR3 sequence is 14 residues long. The V gene end was trimmed by 3 bases and the J gene end by 6 bases; junction bases not matched to a gene: 10. The CDR3 here is CSASGQGEPHGYTF. The CDR3 nucleotides read TGCAGTGCTAGTGGGCAGGGGGAGCCTCATGGCTACACCTTC.

The V call is TRBV9, the J call TRBJ2-5, with TRBD1 as a possible D gene (6 bases). Trimming left V 0 bases short and J 5 bases short, with 14 bases between. CDR3 length: 15 amino acids. Germline lookup yields CDR1 SGDLS and CDR2 YYNGEE. The CDR3 spells CASSVVGALGETQYF. The DNA of the CDR3 is TGTGCCAGCAGCGTAGTGGGGGCCCTCGGGGAGACCCAGTACTTC.

The sample holds many counts of this clone. The chain couples TRBV5-4 to TRBJ2-2, with D possibly being TRBD1 (5 bases). V was pared by 4 bases and J by 6 bases, with 16 bases between. Germline CDR1 reads SGHNT; CDR2 reads YYREEE (reference sequence). CDR3 length: 15 amino acids. CDR3 DNA sequence: TGTGCCAGCAGCGTTACAGGTCCCCAAGCCGGGGAGCTGTTTTTT. It specifies CASSVTGPQAGELFF. The full variable domain, in which reference TRBV5-4 and TRBJ2-2 provide the parts outside the CDR3, is ETGVTQSPTHLIKTRGQQVTLRCSSQSGHNTVSWYQQALGQGPQFIFQYYREEENGRGNFPPRFSGLQFPNYSSELNVNALELDDSALYLCASSVTGPQAGELFFGEGSRLTVL.

The V call is TRBV9, the J call TRBJ2-3, with 8 bases matching TRBD2. The CDR3 consists of 16 residues. After removal of 0 bases from V and 1 base from J, the junction contained 4 bases not matched to a gene. CDR1 and CDR2 from the germline V gene are SGDLS and YYNGEE. CDR3 in DNA: TGTGCCAGCAGCGTAGCGAGCGGGGGTGGCACAGATACGCAGTATTTT. Translated, it gives CASSVASGGGTDTQYF.

This chain connects TRBV19 to TRBJ2-1; 10 nucleotides match TRBD1. Losses at the gene ends were 4 bases for V and 8 bases for J; bases not matched to a gene: 5. In germline, CDR1 is LNHDA, CDR2 SQIVND (reference sequence). CDR3 length: 14 residues. CDR3: CASSSRTGGDEQFF. The DNA of the CDR3 is TGTGCCAGTAGTAGTAGGACAGGGGGAGATGAGCAGTTCTTC.

The chain is built from TRBV5-4 and TRBJ2-7; TRBD1 is a possible D gene (6 bases). The CDR3 sequence is 15 residues long. V was shortened by 4 bases and J by 3 bases, with 17 bases between the two germline ends. Germline V gives CDR1 SGHNT, CDR2 YYREEE (reference sequence). In DNA form, the CDR3 reads TGTGCCAGCAGCGCGGACAGATCGACCTACTACGAGCAGTACTTC. This codes for CASSADRSTYYEQYF.

The chain couples TRBV19 to TRBJ1-3; unclear D gene. V lost 3 bases to trimming and J lost 2 bases, with 8 bases between them. This CDR3 region has 14 residues. CDR1 is LNHDA, CDR2 SQIVND, per germline (reference sequence). The CDR3 here is CASSMGGTGNTIYF. As DNA, the CDR3 is TGTGCCAGTAGTATGGGAGGGACTGGAAACACCATATATTTT.

This chain connects TRBV4-2 to TRBJ2-1, with 8 bases aligning to TRBD2. CDR3 length: 16 amino acids. V dropped 4 bases and J dropped 6; count of bases not matched to a gene: 11. Germline V lookup: CDR1 LGHNA, CDR2 YNFKEQ. CDR3 protein: CASSPLLAGGANEQFF. The CDR3 coding sequence is TGTGCCAGCAGCCCACTCCTGGCCGGGGGGGCCAATGAGCAGTTCTTC.

As regards this clone: In the same sample, other DNA sequences code for this CDR3. This sequence joins TRBV7-9 and TRBJ1-2; 8 nucleotides match TRBD1. Germline CDR1 SEHNR, CDR2 FQNEAQ (reference sequence). J was trimmed by 4 bases and V by 4 bases; bases with no gene match: 2. The CDR3 runs to 13 residues. The CDR3 loop is CASSSGQGYGYTF. In DNA, the CDR3 is TGTGCCAGCAGCTCCGGACAGGGCTATGGCTACACCTTC.

The rearrangement links TRBV19 to TRBJ2-1; 8 nucleotides line up with TRBD1. V lost 4 bases, J lost 7 bases, and 6 bases stayed unmatched. Germline V CDR1 and CDR2: LNHDA, SQIVND (reference sequence). CDR3 length equals 14 residues. CDR3 sequence: CASSKGQAENEQFF. DNA of the CDR3: TGTGCCAGTAGTAAGGGACAGGCGGAAAATGAGCAGTTCTTC.

V gene TRBV3-1 (or the pseudogene TRBV3-2) combines with J gene TRBJ1-3; 7 bases fit TRBD1. CDR3 length: 15 amino acids. The germline CDR1 and CDR2 sequences are LGHDT and YNNKEL (reference sequence). The V segment lost 5 bases and the J segment 4 bases; nucleotides outside the gene matches: 8. CDR3 sequence (DNA): TGTGCCAGCAGCGACGACGACAGGGCCGGAAACACCATATATTTT. Its translation is CASSDDDRAGNTIYF.

The rearrangement links TRBV5-1 to TRBJ1-4; 10 nucleotides match TRBD1. With 4 bases clipped from V and 2 bases from J, the junction kept 8 bases outside the gene matches. The CDR3 is made up of 17 amino acids. Germline-derived CDR1 and CDR2 are SGHRS and YFSETQ. The CDR3 DNA reads as TGCGCCAGCAGCCTCGGGACAGGGGTTCGTACTAATGAAAAACTGTTTTTT. This codes for CASSLGTGVRTNEKLFF. Full variable domain (outside the CDR3, taken from reference TRBV5-1 and TRBJ1-4): KAGVTQTPRYLIKTRGQQVTLSCSPISGHRSVSWYQQTPGQGLQFLFEYFSETQRNKGNFPGRFSGRQFSNSRSEMNVSTLELGDSALYLCASSLGTGVRTNEKLFFGSGTQLSVL.

This clone was observed many times. CDR3 bases: TGTGCCAGCAGTTACTCTTCTCTCTTTAGGGGTTCTAATGAAAAACTGTTTTTT. It yields the protein CASSYSSLFRGSNEKLFF. V gene TRBV6-2 or TRBV6-3 combines with J gene TRBJ1-4; weak D call: TRBD1 (5 bases). Trimming took 0 bases from V and 3 from J, leaving 17 bases between them. Germline V gene data show CDR1 as MNHEY and CDR2 as SVGEGT. The CDR3 is made up of 18 amino acids.

The chain is built from TRBV28 and TRBJ1-1, with D perhaps matching TRBD1 (6 bases). There are 14 residues in the CDR3. V was clipped by 7 bases and J by 1 base, with 13 bases between them. CDR1 and CDR2 (germline): MDHEN, SYDVKM. The DNA of the CDR3 is TGTGCCAGCATTCTACAGGGTGGGAACACTGAAGCTTTCTTT. Amino acids: CASILQGGNTEAFF.

The V call is TRBV6-4, the J call TRBJ1-2; the D gene is possibly TRBD1 (6 bases). Germline CDR1 MRHNA, CDR2 SNTAGT. V shed 3 bases and J shed 4 bases, with 12 bases lying between them. CDR3 length: 14 residues. This CDR3 is CASSETQGGYGYTF. As DNA, the CDR3 is TGTGCCAGCAGTGAGACACAGGGCGGCTATGGCTACACCTTC.

The V gene is TRBV5-4, the J gene TRBJ1-5; D ambiguous. The CDR3 runs to 14 residues. From germline, CDR1 is SGHNT and CDR2 YYREEE (reference sequence). With 0 bases removed from V and 4 bases from J, the gap between germline ends came to 8 bases. The CDR3 DNA follows: TGTGCCAGCAGCTTGGACCCGGAGAATCAGCCCCAGCATTTT. Its translation: CASSLDPENQPQHF. The whole variable domain, filled in from reference TRBV5-4 and TRBJ1-5, reads ETGVTQSPTHLIKTRGQQVTLRCSSQSGHNTVSWYQQALGQGPQFIFQYYREEENGRGNFPPRFSGLQFPNYSSELNVNALELDDSALYLCASSLDPENQPQHFGDGTRLSIL.

V usage is TRBV29-1 and J usage is TRBJ1-2; 10 nucleotides match TRBD1. The CDR3 is made up of 12 amino acids. V gave up 6 bases and J gave up 7 bases; unmatched junction bases: 5. The germline V gene encodes CDR1 SQVTM and CDR2 ANQGSEA. CDR3 in amino acids: CSVRQGAGGYTF. The CDR3 DNA sequence: TGCAGCGTGAGACAGGGGGCGGGTGGCTACACCTTC.

This chain links TRBV6-5 with TRBJ1-2; D is uncertain. V lost 5 bases and J lost 7, with 20 bases in between. Germline V gene sequence: CDR1 MNHEY, CDR2 SVGAGI. The length of the CDR3 is 15 residues. DNA for the CDR3: TGTGCCAGCAGTCTTCGGCGGGGTAACAAAGGTGGCTACACCTTC. This gives the protein CASSLRRGNKGGYTF.

The chain carries TRBV11-3 and TRBJ2-4; D unclear. Germline V gives CDR1 SGHNT, CDR2 YENEEA. Trimming removed 5 bases at V and 8 bases at J, with 13 bases between. The CDR3 loop spans 13 amino acids. The CDR3 sequence is CASSHRDQDIQYF. The CDR3 bases are TGTGCCAGCAGCCACAGAGACCAAGACATTCAGTACTTC.

This chain links TRBV7-3 with TRBJ2-1; tentatively, D is TRBD2 (5 bases). V was shortened by 5 bases and J by 0 bases, with 14 bases between the two germline ends. CDR3 length: 16 residues. Germline V gene lookup returns CDR1 SGHTA and CDR2 FQGTGA. In DNA form, the CDR3 reads TGTGCCAGCAGCGCGCAGTTAGCGCTCTCCTACAATGAGCAGTTCTTC. This translates into CASSAQLALSYNEQFF.

This clone was recorded once. The J gene is TRBJ1-5, the V gene TRBV6-5; D gene ambiguous. The germline V gene has CDR1 MNHEY and CDR2 SVGAGI. V lost 8 bases to trimming and J lost 3 bases, with 14 bases between them. CDR3 length: 14 amino acids. DNA for the CDR3: TGTGCCAGCTCTTTGGGCAGGAACAATCAGCCCCAGCATTTT. Translated, it gives CASSLGRNNQPQHF.

The chain recombines TRBV3-1 (or the pseudogene TRBV3-2) with TRBJ2-7; 8 nucleotides agree with TRBD1. After removal of 3 bases from V and 3 bases from J, the junction contained 7 bases not matched to a gene. The CDR3 sequence is 15 residues long. CDR1 LGHDT and CDR2 YNNKEL come from the germline V gene (reference sequence). CDR3 protein: CASSQLDRGGYEQYF. The CDR3 nucleotides read TGTGCCAGCAGCCAGCTAGACAGGGGAGGCTACGAGCAGTACTTC.

This clone was detected only once. This chain uses TRBV6-1 with TRBJ1-1; perhaps TRBD1 as D (6 bases). The CDR3 has 11 residues. CDR1 is MNHNS, CDR2 SASEGT, per germline. Trimming stripped 3 bases from V and 11 bases from J, with 10 bases between. The CDR3 loop is CASSDPGAAFF. The DNA of the CDR3 is TGTGCCAGCAGTGACCCAGGGGCGGCTTTCTTT.

The J gene is TRBJ1-1, the V gene TRBV30, with a tentative D call TRBD1 (6 bases). Germline V gives CDR1 GTSNPN, CDR2 SVGIG (reference sequence). The CDR3 sequence is 13 residues long. V was trimmed by 3 bases and J by 3 bases, leaving 11 bases between them. The CDR3 spells CAWREGGDTEAFF. CDR3 in DNA: TGTGCCTGGAGAGAGGGGGGGGACACTGAAGCTTTCTTT.

The CDR3 region is CASSPLTSGTDTQYF. As DNA, the CDR3 is TGTGCCAGCAGTCCTCTAACTAGCGGGACAGATACGCAGTATTTT. The chain joins TRBV27 to TRBJ2-3; 9 bases map to TRBD2. V shed 5 bases, J shed 3 bases, and the junction held 6 bases outside the gene matches. This CDR3 is 15 amino acids long. The germline V gene has CDR1 MNHEY and CDR2 SMNVEV (reference sequence).